The rows below give T cell receptor beta chains drawn from one sample of a study of blood T cell repertoires in COVID-19. Data came from immunoSEQ multiplex PCR; TCRdb stores just in-frame clones and leaves some out. In the table there are some 200,000 clones, approximately 80% of which are singletons. Sequencing used peripheral blood. These receptors came from a human donor in a cohort sampled during active COVID-19. CDR3s leave out the opening cysteine and the closing phenylalanine or tryptophan.

v_call	j_call	cdr3_aa
TRBV4-3	TRBJ1-2	ASSSNRNRLVGYT
TRBV10-3	TRBJ2-1	AISELEGSQPF
TRBV2	TRBJ2-6	ASTGTFGSGANVLT
TRBV7-9	TRBJ2-5	ASSRLLETGLGTQY
TRBV28	TRBJ2-1	ASSPRTGRQF
TRBV28	TRBJ1-2	ASRDSLNYGYT
TRBV28	TRBJ2-5	ASRPGGGVPQTQY
TRBV28	TRBJ1-1	ASTEDTEAF
TRBV9	TRBJ2-7	ASSPRPSGYEQY
TRBV5-1	TRBJ1-1	ASSLRWDSYTEAF
TRBV10-3	TRBJ1-2	AISDPDSPYGYT
TRBV6-2/TRBV6-3	TRBJ2-3	ASSYIQGTDTQY
TRBV30	TRBJ1-2	AWMASGGNYGYT
TRBV19	TRBJ1-5	ASSQQGLNQPQH
TRBV12-3/TRBV12-4	TRBJ2-1	ASSANYVPF
TRBV20-1	TRBJ1-1	SASTGTANTEAF
TRBV16	TRBJ1-1	ASSNTGNTEAF
TRBV5-4	TRBJ2-5	ASSEPGTSGETQY
TRBV5-4	TRBJ2-7	ASSRLAGGGEQY
TRBV6-2/TRBV6-3	TRBJ2-7	ASSPDSTYEQY
TRBV27	TRBJ2-5	ASSPGLAVETQY
TRBV28	TRBJ2-7	ASSSSVHLEEQY
TRBV19	TRBJ2-6	ASSIRVYVSGANVLT
TRBV29-1	TRBJ1-2	SVARGQGSGYT
TRBV19	TRBJ2-4	ASSRKQGAGNIQY
TRBV10-3	TRBJ1-4	AISEGDRGNEKLF